One and the same sample provided the 4 T cell receptor beta chains below, sequenced in a study of cytomegalovirus exposure and HLA in healthy donors (dated by TCRdb to between 2016 and 2019). Library preparation employed the immunoSEQ multiplex PCR assay. The multiplex PCR relied on a mix of 60 forward primers for TCR Vbeta segments and 13 reverse primers for TCR Jbeta segments. TCRdb provides this immuneACCESS table in a form limited to in-frame rearrangements. Some clones are lacking; in checked studies, under half of them reflect an unresolved V gene, and why the rest are absent is not known. Present in this sample are 130,000 to 150,000 clones, around 86% of which were seen just once. The top ten constitute 2.9% of the sample. The sample comprised PBMCs. The source is a woman aged 25 to 39 in good health and CMV-seronegative.

This clone came up a few times. V and J are TRBV2 and TRBJ1-2; 9 bases align to TRBD1. The trim removed 9 bases at V and 4 bases at J, leaving 15 bases unmatched. This CDR3 contains 16 residues. Germline-derived CDR1 and CDR2 are SNHLY and FYNNEI. The CDR3 reads CARLKKDRGGGYGYTF. Written as DNA, the CDR3 is TGTGCCAGACTCAAAAAGGACAGGGGTGGCGGCTATGGCTACACCTTC. Full variable domain (outside the CDR3, taken from reference TRBV2 and TRBJ1-2): EPEVTQTPSHQVTQMGQEVILRCVPISNHLYFYWYRQILGQKVEFLVSFYNNEISEKSEIFDDQFSVERPDGSNFTLKIRSTKLEDSAMYFCARLKKDRGGGYGYTFGSGTRLTVV.

The J gene is TRBJ2-2, the V gene TRBV7-2; D perhaps matches TRBD1 (5 bases). From germline, CDR1 is SGHTA and CDR2 FQGNSA. The CDR3 spans 16 residues. V was cut by 1 base and J by 1 base, with 10 bases left in between. Here the CDR3 reads CASSLVAGQNTGELFF. CDR3 bases: TGTGCCAGCAGCTTAGTCGCCGGACAGAACACCGGGGAGCTGTTTTTT. The whole variable domain, filled in from reference TRBV7-2 and TRBJ2-2, reads GAGVSQSPSNKVTEKGKDVELRCDPISGHTALYWYRQSLGQGLEFLIYFQGNSAPDKSGLPSDRFSAERTGGSVSTLTIQRTQQEDSAVYLCASSLVAGQNTGELFFGEGSRLTVL.

CDR3 nucleotides: TGTGCCAGCAGTCCTGGGGGGGGACATCAGCCCCAGCATTTT. Translating it yields CASSPGGGHQPQHF. The chain joins TRBV28 to TRBJ1-5, with a possible D match to TRBD1 (5 bases). V was cut by 5 bases and J by 5 bases, with 13 bases left in between. The germline V gene encodes CDR1 MDHEN and CDR2 SYDVKM. CDR3 length equals 14 residues.

J is TRBJ1-1 and V is TRBV2; no clear D. The length of the CDR3 is 16 residues. Germline CDR1 is SNHLY and CDR2 is FYNNEI. Trimming cost V 2 bases and J 1 base, with 14 bases left between them. The CDR3, as DNA: TGTGCCAGCAGTGAACGTGCCCTTGGCGGGAACACTGAAGCTTTCTTT. Its translation is CASSERALGGNTEAFF.